The 21 T cell receptor beta chains below all came from one sample that was sequenced in a study of CD8+CD57+ T cells in acquired aplastic anemia. Those patients picked for sequencing had displayed CD8+CD57+ cell expansion on flow cytometry. The template used for profiling TCR beta VDJ and CDR3 was genomic DNA. Using its own MiXCR run on the reads, TCRdb lists one record per CDR3 protein. The table has 150,000 or so distinct CDR3 sequences, about 52% seen once. The source material was sorted CD4+, CD8+, or CD8+CD57+ T cells (not recorded which) from PBMCs. These receptors all stem from a human donor with aplastic anemia.

The rearrangement joins TRBV19 to TRBJ2-2; D remains unclear. The CDR3 has 13 amino acids. V lost 6 bases and J 2 bases, leaving 7 bases between the germline ends. CDR1 and CDR2 (germline): LNHDA, SQIVND (reference sequence). The CDR3 region is CASSNPNTGELFF. The DNA of the CDR3 is TGTGCCAGTAGCAATCCAAACACCGGGGAGCTGTTTTTT.

The chain is built from TRBV7-2 and TRBJ2-2; D not resolved. This CDR3 contains 16 residues. The V end lost 4 bases, the J end lost 1 base, and 13 bases lay between the germline ends. Germline CDR1 SGHTA, CDR2 FQGNSA. The CDR3 is CASSWPVNVNTGELFF. In DNA, the CDR3 is TGTGCCAGCAGCTGGCCAGTTAATGTGAACACCGGGGAGCTGTTTTTT. Full variable domain (missing parts from reference TRBV7-2 and TRBJ2-2): GAGVSQSPSNKVTEKGKDVELRCDPISGHTALYWYRQSLGQGLEFLIYFQGNSAPDKSGLPSDRFSAERTGGSVSTLTIQRTQQEDSAVYLCASSWPVNVNTGELFFGEGSRLTVL.

The chain uses TRBV4-1 and TRBJ1-1; 7 nucleotides match TRBD1. The V gene's germline CDR1 is MGHRA and CDR2 YSYEKL. The CDR3 is made up of 14 amino acids. V dropped 6 bases and J dropped 5; count of bases not matched to a gene: 9. The CDR3 nucleotides read TGCGCCAGCAGGTTTTCAGGGGGAAGGACTGAAGCTTTCTTT. Translated, it gives CASRFSGGRTEAFF.

This clonotype was seen a handful of times. J is TRBJ1-1 and V is TRBV24-1, with D unresolved. The CDR3 sequence is 14 residues long. The V end lost 4 bases, the J end lost 1 base, and 9 bases lay between the germline ends. Germline lookup yields CDR1 KGHDR and CDR2 SFDVKD. This CDR3 reads CATSEVGGNTEAFF. In DNA, the CDR3 is TGTGCCACCAGTGAGGTAGGAGGGAACACTGAAGCTTTCTTT.

This clonotype has at least ten counts. This chain joins TRBV2 and TRBJ1-4; 10 bases agree with TRBD1. The CDR3 has 12 amino acids. V was pared by 10 bases and J by 14 bases, with 10 bases of the junction left unmatched. Per germline, CDR1 SNHLY and CDR2 FYNNEI. The CDR3 loop reads CATGTGASGLFF. The CDR3, as DNA: TGTGCCACCGGGACAGGGGCCAGCGGGCTGTTTTTT.

This chain uses TRBV19 with TRBJ1-1; 7 nucleotides agree with TRBD1. Trimming took 8 bases from V and 7 from J; bases not matched to a gene: 7. Germline V gives CDR1 LNHDA, CDR2 SQIVND (reference sequence). This CDR3 comprises 12 residues. The CDR3 region has the DNA TGTGCCAGTCGGGACAGCGATTTTGAAGCTTTCTTT. Protein: CASRDSDFEAFF.

This clonotype was picked up many times. The chain carries TRBV2 and TRBJ2-7; the D gene could be TRBD1 or TRBD2 (5 bases each). This CDR3 is 13 amino acids long. V was clipped by 4 bases and J by 0 bases, with 7 bases between them. Germline V CDR1 and CDR2: SNHLY, FYNNEI. CDR3 sequence reads: CASSVGDSYEQYF. CDR3 nucleotides: TGTGCCAGCAGTGTGGGGGACTCCTACGAGCAGTACTTC.

V is TRBV7-2 and J is TRBJ2-3; 8 nucleotides agree with TRBD2. Unmatched junction bases numbered 3, after V lost 3 bases and J lost 4 bases. This CDR3 contains 14 residues. Germline CDR1 is SGHTA and CDR2 is FQGNSA. CDR3 sequence reads: CASSFDGRADTQYF. The CDR3 nucleotides read TGTGCCAGCAGCTTCGACGGGAGGGCAGATACGCAGTATTTT.

This sequence joins TRBV4-1 and TRBJ1-6, with no clear D. Between the trimmed V and J ends, which lost 0 bases and 7 bases, there was a span of 16 bases. The CDR3 is 17 amino acids. Looked up from germline, CDR1 is MGHRA and CDR2 is YSYEKL. DNA for the CDR3: TGCGCCAGCAGCCAAGATTTGGCGAGGAAACGGAATTCACCCCTCCACTTT. Translation gives CASSQDLARKRNSPLHF.

The chain is built from TRBV24-1 and TRBJ2-2, with 8 bases aligning to TRBD1. Germline V gene sequence: CDR1 KGHDR, CDR2 SFDVKD. Losses at the gene ends were 4 bases for V and 6 bases for J; bases not matched to a gene: 3. The CDR3 length is 14 residues. CDR3 DNA sequence: TGTGCCACCAGTGAGACAGGGGTCCCCGGGGAGCTGTTTTTT. Protein sequence: CATSETGVPGELFF.

The V gene is TRBV6-1, the J gene TRBJ1-1, with 7 bases identical to TRBD1. Germline V lookup: CDR1 MNHNS, CDR2 SASEGT. V was clipped by 5 bases and J by 6 bases; unmatched bases: 9. The CDR3 runs to 14 residues. CDR3 DNA sequence: TGTGCCAGCAGTACCGGGACAGTAGTTGCTGAAGCTTTCTTT. Encoded protein: CASSTGTVVAEAFF.

This clonotype was found once. The chain is built from TRBV15 and TRBJ2-7; D not resolved. Germline V gene sequence: CDR1 LNHNV, CDR2 YYDKDF (reference sequence). This CDR3 has 14 residues. The V and J ends lost 3 bases and 1 base respectively, with 10 bases between them. The CDR3 reads CATSSVGASYEQYF. The CDR3, as DNA: TGTGCCACCAGCAGCGTCGGAGCTTCCTACGAGCAGTACTTC.

Here the CDR3 DNA reads TGTGCCAGCAGCCCTTTACAGGGATGGACTGAAGCTTTCTTT. Translated, it gives CASSPLQGWTEAFF. This chain joins TRBV7-9 and TRBJ1-1, with TRBD1 as a possible D gene (6 bases). V lost 5 bases to trimming and J lost 5 bases, with 15 bases between them. Germline lookup yields CDR1 SEHNR and CDR2 FQNEAQ (reference sequence). The CDR3 is made up of 14 amino acids.

The chain carries TRBV29-1 and TRBJ1-2; TRBD1 agrees at 10 bases. Looked up from germline, CDR1 is SQVTM and CDR2 is ANQGSEA. J was trimmed by 8 bases and V by 6 bases; bases with no gene match: 9. The CDR3 has 13 amino acids. The CDR3 here is CSVTSGTGVGYTF. CDR3 coding DNA: TGCAGCGTGACCTCAGGGACAGGGGTAGGCTACACCTTC.

The chain links TRBV6-1 to TRBJ1-1; D is possibly TRBD1 (6 bases). CDR3 size: 13 residues. Germline CDR1 MNHNS, CDR2 SASEGT. Deletions cut 6 bases from V and 0 bases from J, with 8 bases between. The CDR3 region is CASSRTVNTEAFF. CDR3 sequence (DNA): TGTGCCAGCAGCCGGACAGTGAACACTGAAGCTTTCTTT.

V usage is TRBV20-1 and J usage is TRBJ2-3; no definite D call. Germline V gene sequence: CDR1 DFQATT, CDR2 SNEGSKA (reference sequence). The germline V and J ends were trimmed by 1 base and 3 bases, with 11 bases remaining between them. There are 14 residues in the CDR3. CDR3 nucleotide sequence: TGCAGTGCTAGAGCTCCGGACGGGACAGATACGCAGTATTTT. Its protein product is CSARAPDGTDTQYF.

This clonotype was detected only a few times. A much larger clone differs from this one at a single base, so this may be a read error. Because it lacks the conserved phenylalanine or tryptophan at the end, this CDR3 is likely a read error. The chain couples TRBV19 to TRBJ1-2; D possibly corresponds to TRBD1 (6 bases). Germline V gene data show CDR1 as LNHDA and CDR2 as SQIVND (reference sequence). The ends were cut back, 3 bases at V and 6 bases at J, with 14 bases in the middle. The CDR3 contains 14 residues. As DNA, the CDR3 is TGTGCCAGTAGTATTCTCGCAGGGGCAGATGGCTACACCCTC. This gives the protein CASSILAGADGYTL.

The chain has TRBV5-1 and TRBJ2-1; 7 nucleotides align to TRBD1. J was trimmed by 2 bases and V by 0 bases; bases with no gene match: 2. The CDR3 contains 15 residues. Germline-derived CDR1 and CDR2 are SGHRS and YFSETQ. CDR3 residues: CASSLGDSTYNEQFF. The CDR3 DNA follows: TGCGCCAGCAGCTTGGGGGACAGCACCTACAATGAGCAGTTCTTC.

V is TRBV7-3 and J is TRBJ2-3, with 10 bases fitting TRBD2. Germline V gene lookup returns CDR1 SGHTA and CDR2 FQGTGA. This CDR3 is built from 16 residues. Trimming took 6 bases from V and 0 from J; bases not matched to a gene: 6. The CDR3 DNA sequence: TGTGCCAGCAGTCCTGGACTAGCGGCTAGCACAGATACGCAGTATTTT. Encoded protein: CASSPGLAASTDTQYF.

Comments on this clonotype: Just one base apart from a much larger clone, this may be a read error. The DNA of the CDR3 is TGTGCCAGCAGTACCGGACGGGGGGTTGAGGCTTTCTTT. This codes for CASSTGRGVEAFF. This sequence joins TRBV6-1 and TRBJ1-1, with D perhaps matching TRBD1 (5 bases). Germline V gene lookup returns CDR1 MNHNS and CDR2 SASEGT. The CDR3 consists of 13 residues. Trimming cost V 5 bases and J 11 bases, with 18 bases left between them.

The gene calls are TRBV20-1 and TRBJ2-5; 7 nucleotides match TRBD1. Germline CDR1 DFQATT, CDR2 SNEGSKA (reference sequence). V was clipped by 7 bases and J by 4 bases; unmatched bases: 6. The CDR3 totals 12 residues. CDR3 DNA sequence: TGCAGTGTCGCACAGGGGACAGAGACCCAGTACTTC. Amino acid sequence: CSVAQGTETQYF.